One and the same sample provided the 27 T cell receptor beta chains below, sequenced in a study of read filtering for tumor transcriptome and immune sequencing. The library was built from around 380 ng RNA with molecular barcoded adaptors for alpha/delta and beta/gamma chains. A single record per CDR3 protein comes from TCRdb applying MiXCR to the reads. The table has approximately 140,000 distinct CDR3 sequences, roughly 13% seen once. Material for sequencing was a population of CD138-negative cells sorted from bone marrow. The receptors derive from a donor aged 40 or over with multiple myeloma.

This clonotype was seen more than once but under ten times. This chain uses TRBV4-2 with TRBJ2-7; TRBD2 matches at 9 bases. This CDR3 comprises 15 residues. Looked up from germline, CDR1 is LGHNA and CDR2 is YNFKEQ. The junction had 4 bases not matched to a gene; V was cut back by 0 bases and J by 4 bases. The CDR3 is CASSQEYLAGYEQYF. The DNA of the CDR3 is TGTGCCAGCAGCCAAGAATATCTAGCGGGATACGAGCAGTACTTC.

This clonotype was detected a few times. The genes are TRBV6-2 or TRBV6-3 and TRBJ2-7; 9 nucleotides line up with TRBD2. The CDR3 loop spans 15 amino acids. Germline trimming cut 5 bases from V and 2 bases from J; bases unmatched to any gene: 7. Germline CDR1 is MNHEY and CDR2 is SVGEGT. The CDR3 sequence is CASSLSGRGTYEQYF. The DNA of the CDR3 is TGTGCCAGCAGTCTTAGCGGGAGAGGGACCTACGAGCAGTACTTC.

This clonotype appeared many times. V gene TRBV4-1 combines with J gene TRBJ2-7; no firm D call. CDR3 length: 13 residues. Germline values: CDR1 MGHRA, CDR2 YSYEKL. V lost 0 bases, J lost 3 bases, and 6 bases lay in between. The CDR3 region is CASSQEPSYEQYF. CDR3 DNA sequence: TGCGCCAGCAGCCAAGAGCCTAGCTACGAGCAGTACTTC.

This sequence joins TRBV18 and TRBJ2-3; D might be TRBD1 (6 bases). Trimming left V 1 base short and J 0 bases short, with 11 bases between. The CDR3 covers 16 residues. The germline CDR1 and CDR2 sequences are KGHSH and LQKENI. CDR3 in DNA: TGTGCCAGCTCACCACTAACAGGGAGAAGCACAGATACGCAGTATTTT. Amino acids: CASSPLTGRSTDTQYF.

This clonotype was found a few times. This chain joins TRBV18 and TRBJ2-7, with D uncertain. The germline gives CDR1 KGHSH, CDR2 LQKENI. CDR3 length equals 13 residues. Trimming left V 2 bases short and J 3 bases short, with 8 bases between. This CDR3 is CASSPVRNYEQYF. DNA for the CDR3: TGTGCCAGCTCACCAGTCCGAAACTACGAGCAGTACTTC.

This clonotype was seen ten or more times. The CDR3 loop reads CSVDSPGRTANTGELFF. The DNA for the CDR3 is TGCAGCGTTGATTCTCCGGGACGTACGGCGAACACCGGGGAGCTGTTTTTT. The rearrangement uses TRBV29-1 and TRBJ2-2, with D perhaps being TRBD1 or TRBD2 (5 bases each). Germline CDR1 reads SQVTM; CDR2 reads ANQGSEA. The CDR3 consists of 17 residues. Trimming stripped 3 bases from V and 0 bases from J, with 17 bases between.

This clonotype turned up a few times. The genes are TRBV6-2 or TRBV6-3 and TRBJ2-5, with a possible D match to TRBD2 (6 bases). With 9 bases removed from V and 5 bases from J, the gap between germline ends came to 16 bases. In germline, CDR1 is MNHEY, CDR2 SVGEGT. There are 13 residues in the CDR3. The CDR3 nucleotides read TGTGCCAGTGGGCCGGAGGGCCGGGAGACCCAGTACTTC. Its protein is CASGPEGRETQYF.

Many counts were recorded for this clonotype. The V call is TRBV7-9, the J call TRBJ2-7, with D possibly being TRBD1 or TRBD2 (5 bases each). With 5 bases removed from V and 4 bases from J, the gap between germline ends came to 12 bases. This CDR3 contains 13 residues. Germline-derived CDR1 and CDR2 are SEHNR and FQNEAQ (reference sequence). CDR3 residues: CASSPGRKYEQYF. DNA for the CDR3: TGTGCCAGCAGCCCGGGACGGAAATACGAGCAGTACTTC.

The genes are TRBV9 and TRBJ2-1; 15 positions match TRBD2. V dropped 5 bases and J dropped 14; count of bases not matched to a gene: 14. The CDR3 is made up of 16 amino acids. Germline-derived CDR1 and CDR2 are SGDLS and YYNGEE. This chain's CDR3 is CASSPRTSGRARPEFF. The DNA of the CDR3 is TGTGCCAGCAGTCCTCGGACTAGCGGGAGGGCTAGACCCGAGTTCTTC.

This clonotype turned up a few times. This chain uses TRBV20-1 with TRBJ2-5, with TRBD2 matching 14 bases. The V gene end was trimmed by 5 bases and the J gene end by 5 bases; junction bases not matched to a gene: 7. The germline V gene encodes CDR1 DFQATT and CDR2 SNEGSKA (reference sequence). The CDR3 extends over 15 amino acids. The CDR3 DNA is TGCAGTGCTCCCGGGGGACTAGCGGGAGTCGAGACCCAGTACTTC. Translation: CSAPGGLAGVETQYF.

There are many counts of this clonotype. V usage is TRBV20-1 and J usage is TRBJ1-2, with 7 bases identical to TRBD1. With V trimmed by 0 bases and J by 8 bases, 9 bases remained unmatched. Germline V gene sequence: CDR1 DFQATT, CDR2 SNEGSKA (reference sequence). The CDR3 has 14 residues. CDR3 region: CSARDWKGALGYTF. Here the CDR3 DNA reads TGCAGTGCTAGAGATTGGAAGGGGGCGCTCGGCTACACCTTC.

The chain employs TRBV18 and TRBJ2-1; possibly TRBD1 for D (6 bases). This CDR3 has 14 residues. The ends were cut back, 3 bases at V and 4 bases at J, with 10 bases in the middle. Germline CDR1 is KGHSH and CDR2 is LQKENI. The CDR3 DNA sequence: TGTGCCAGCTCACCCCCAACAGGGTACAATGAGCAGTTCTTC. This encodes CASSPPTGYNEQFF. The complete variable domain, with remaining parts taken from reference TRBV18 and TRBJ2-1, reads NAGVMQNPRHLVRRRGQEARLRCSPMKGHSHVYWYRQLPEEGLKFMVYLQKENIIDESGMPKERFSAEFPKEGPSILRIQQVVRGDSAAYFCASSPPTGYNEQFFGPGTRLTVL.

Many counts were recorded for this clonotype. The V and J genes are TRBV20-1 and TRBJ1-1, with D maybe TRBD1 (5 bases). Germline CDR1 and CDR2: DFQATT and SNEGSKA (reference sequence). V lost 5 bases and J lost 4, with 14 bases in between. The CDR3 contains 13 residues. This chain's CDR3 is CSAPGTTFTEAFF. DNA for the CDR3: TGCAGTGCTCCCGGGACCACCTTCACTGAAGCTTTCTTT.

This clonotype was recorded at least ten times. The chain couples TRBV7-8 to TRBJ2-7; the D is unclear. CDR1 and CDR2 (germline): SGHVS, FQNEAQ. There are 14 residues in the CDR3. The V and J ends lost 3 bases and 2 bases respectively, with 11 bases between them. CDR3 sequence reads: CASSFELATYEQYF. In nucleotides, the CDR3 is TGTGCCAGCAGCTTTGAATTGGCAACCTACGAGCAGTACTTC.

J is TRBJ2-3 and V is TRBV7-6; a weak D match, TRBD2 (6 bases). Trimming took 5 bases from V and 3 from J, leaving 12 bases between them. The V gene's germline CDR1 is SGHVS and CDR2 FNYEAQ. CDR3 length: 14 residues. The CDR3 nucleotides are TGTGCCAGCAGCCACGGGAGAATAACAGATACGCAGTATTTT. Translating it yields CASSHGRITDTQYF.

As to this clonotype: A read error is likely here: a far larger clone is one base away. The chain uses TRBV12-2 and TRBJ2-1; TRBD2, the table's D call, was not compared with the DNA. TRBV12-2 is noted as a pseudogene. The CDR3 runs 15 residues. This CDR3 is CGSTQVKGRNNEQFF. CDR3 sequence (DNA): TGTGGCAGCACCCAAGTGAAAGGGAGAAACAATGAGCAGTTCTTC.

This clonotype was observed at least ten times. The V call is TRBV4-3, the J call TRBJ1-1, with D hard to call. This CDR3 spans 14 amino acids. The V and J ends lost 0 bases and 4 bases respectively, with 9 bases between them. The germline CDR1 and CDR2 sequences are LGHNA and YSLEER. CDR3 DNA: TGCGCCAGCAGCCAAGAACACGTGGTCACTGAAGCTTTCTTT. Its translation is CASSQEHVVTEAFF.

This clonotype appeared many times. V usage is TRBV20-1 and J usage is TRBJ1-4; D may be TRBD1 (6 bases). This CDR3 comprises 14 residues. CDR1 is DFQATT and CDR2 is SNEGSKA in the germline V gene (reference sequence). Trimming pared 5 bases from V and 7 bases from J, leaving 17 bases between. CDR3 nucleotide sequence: TGCAGTGCTTCAAACAGGGCCCGAGGTGAAAAACTGTTTTTT. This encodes CSASNRARGEKLFF.

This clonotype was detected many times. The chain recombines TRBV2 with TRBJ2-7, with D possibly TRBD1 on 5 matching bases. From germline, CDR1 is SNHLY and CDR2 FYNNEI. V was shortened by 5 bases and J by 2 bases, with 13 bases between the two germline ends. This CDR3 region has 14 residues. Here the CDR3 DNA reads TGTGCCAGCAGTCACCTACAGGTTCCCTACGAGCAGTACTTC. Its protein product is CASSHLQVPYEQYF.

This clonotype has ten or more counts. The CDR3 DNA is TGCGCCAGCAGCCAAGGGGACAGGACCAACACTGAAGCTTTCTTT. Translated, it gives CASSQGDRTNTEAFF. The chain recombines TRBV4-3 with TRBJ1-1; 8 nucleotides align to TRBD1. In germline, CDR1 is LGHNA, CDR2 YSLEER. V was pared by 1 base and J by 2 bases, with 3 bases of the junction left unmatched. CDR3 length: 15 amino acids.

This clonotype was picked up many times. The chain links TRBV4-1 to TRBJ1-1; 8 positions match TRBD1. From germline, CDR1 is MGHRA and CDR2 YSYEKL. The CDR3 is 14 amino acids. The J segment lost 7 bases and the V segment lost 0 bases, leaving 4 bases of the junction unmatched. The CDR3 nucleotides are TGCGCCAGCAGCCAAGAAGGACAGGGTAATGAAGCTTTCTTT. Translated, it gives CASSQEGQGNEAFF.

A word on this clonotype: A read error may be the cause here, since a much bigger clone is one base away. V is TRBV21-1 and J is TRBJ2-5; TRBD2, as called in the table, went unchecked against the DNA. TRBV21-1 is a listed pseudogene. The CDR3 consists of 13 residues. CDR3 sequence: CASKSREGETQYF. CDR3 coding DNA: TGTGCCAGCAAGTCGCGGGAGGGGGAGACCCAGTACTTC.

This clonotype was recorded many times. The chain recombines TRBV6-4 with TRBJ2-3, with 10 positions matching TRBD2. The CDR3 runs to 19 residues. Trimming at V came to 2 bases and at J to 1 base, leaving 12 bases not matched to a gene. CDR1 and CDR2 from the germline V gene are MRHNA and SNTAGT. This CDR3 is CASSDTLAGDVEGTDTQYF. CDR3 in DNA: TGTGCCAGCAGTGACACGCTAGCGGGAGATGTGGAAGGCACAGATACGCAGTATTTT.

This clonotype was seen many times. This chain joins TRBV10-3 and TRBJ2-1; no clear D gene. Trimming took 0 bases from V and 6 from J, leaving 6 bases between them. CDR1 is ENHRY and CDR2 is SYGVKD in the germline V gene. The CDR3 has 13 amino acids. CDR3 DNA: TGTGCCATCAGTGAGTCGAGTATCAATGAGCAGTTCTTC. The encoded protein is CAISESSINEQFF.

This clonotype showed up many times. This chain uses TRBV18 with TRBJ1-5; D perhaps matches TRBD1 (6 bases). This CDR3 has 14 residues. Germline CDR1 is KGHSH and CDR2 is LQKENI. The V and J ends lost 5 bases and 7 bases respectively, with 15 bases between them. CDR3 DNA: TGTGCCAGCTCAACACAGGGAAGGGACCAGCCCCAGCATTTT. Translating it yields CASSTQGRDQPQHF.

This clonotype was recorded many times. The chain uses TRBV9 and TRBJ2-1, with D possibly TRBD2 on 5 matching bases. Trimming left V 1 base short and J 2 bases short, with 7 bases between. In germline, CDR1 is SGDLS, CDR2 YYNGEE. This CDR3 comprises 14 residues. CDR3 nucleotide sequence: TGTGCCAGCAGCGTATACGGGACCTACAATGAGCAGTTCTTC. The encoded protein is CASSVYGTYNEQFF.

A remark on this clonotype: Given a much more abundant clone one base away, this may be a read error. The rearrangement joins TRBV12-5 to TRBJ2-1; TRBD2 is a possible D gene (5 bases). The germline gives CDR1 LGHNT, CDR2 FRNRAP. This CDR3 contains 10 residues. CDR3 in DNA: TGTGCTAGTGGGGGGAGTGAGCGGTTCTTC. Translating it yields CASGGSERFF. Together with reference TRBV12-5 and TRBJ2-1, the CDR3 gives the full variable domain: DARVTQTPRHKVTEMGQEVTMRCQPILGHNTVFWYRQTMMQGLELLAYFRNRAPLDDSGMPKDRFSAEMPDATLATLKIQPSEPRDSAVYFCASGGSERFFGPGTRLTVL.